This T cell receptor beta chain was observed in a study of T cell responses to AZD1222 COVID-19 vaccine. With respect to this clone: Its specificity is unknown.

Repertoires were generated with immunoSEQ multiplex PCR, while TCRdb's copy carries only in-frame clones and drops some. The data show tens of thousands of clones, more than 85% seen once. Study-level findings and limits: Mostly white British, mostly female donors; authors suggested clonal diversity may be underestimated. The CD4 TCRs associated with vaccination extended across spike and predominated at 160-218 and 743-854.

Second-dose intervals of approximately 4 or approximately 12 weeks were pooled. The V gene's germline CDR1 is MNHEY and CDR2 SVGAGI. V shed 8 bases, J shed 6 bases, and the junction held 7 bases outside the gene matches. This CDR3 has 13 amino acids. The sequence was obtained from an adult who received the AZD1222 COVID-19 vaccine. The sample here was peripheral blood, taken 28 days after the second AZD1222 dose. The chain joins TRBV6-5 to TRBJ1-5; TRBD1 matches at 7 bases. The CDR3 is CASGRQGGQPQHF. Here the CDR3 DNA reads TGTGCCAGCGGCCGACAGGGAGGTCAGCCCCAGCATTTT.